Described below is a single TCR beta chain sequence and its context. Its target is unknown. Other DNA sequences in this specimen translate into the identical CDR3. CDR1 is SGHRS and CDR2 is YFSETQ in the germline V gene. The CDR3 length is 14 residues. The PCR had 60 Vbeta and 13 Jbeta primers. Here immunoSEQ multiplex PCR was the method, and the copy in TCRdb shows in-frame clones only, minus some. The table has hundreds of thousands of clones, roughly two thirds seen once. This sample is part of a study of cytomegalovirus exposure and HLA in healthy donors. Study at large: HLA-typed donors contributed 80 million to 85 million unique TCRs, which were held in an early data release.

Study-level points and caveats: The records held CMV serostatus as the only immune exposure information. There were three CMV-associated chains whose specificity for CMV antigens was confirmed in vitro. In a later analysis, a missense DCLRE1C variant was linked to TCR beta V- and J-gene trimming.

The sequencing input was PBMCs. The chain links TRBV5-1 to TRBJ2-5, with 9 positions matching TRBD2. The end of the DNA fits TRBJ2-7 better, so the J call may be wrong. This receptor was taken from a female donor in good health and CMV-seronegative. The CDR3 DNA is TGCGCCAGCAGCTTGAGCGGGGGGTCCTACGAGCAGTACTTC. Translation: CASSLSGGSYEQYF.